This T cell receptor beta chain was sequenced during a study of T-cell memory formation after mild COVID-19. For this clonotype: Antigen: not known.

TCRdb used MiXCR to reprocess the 5' RACE reads, holding one entry per CDR3 protein. The sample has approximately 430,000 distinct CDR3 sequences, under 25% seen once. CDR3 length equals 15 residues. Germline trimming cut 3 bases from V and 0 bases from J; bases unmatched to any gene: 3. General observations from the study: Those CD4+ clones that contracted were mainly in CM and EM (CD8+ ones in EMRA). Among clones contracting day 15 to 85, CD4/CD8 was balanced, whereas later expanders leaned CD4+.

The specimen sequenced was PBMCs or a T cell subset sorted from them (not recorded which). The receptor comes from an adult woman who had mild COVID-19 (a few samples of this study predate the infection). Cell type and time point are not known. The chain links TRBV12-3 or TRBV12-4 to TRBJ2-7; 9 bases map to TRBD2. The CDR3 DNA is TGTGCCAGCAGTTTTGTGACTAGCGGCTCCTACGAGCAGTACTTC. It codes for CASSFVTSGSYEQYF.